This is a list of T cell receptor beta chains from one sample in a study of OX40 agonist ivuxolimab in advanced cancers. The protocol was immunoSEQ multiplex PCR, while the TCRdb copy is restricted to in-frame clones and leaves out a portion. The sample lists tens of thousands of clones; about 92% were seen once. Sequenced here: CD4+ or CD8+ T cells sorted from blood, sampled in a trial of the OX40 agonist ivuxolimab. The receptors shown here come from an adult with an advanced solid tumor such as melanoma, head and neck, liver or kidney cancer. Both conserved end residues are part of each CDR3. A D gene is named only where the DNA matches it firmly. Clone size is not always given. Where it is, it says once, few, many or a class for expanded clones.

-	TRBV6-1	TRBJ2-7	-	CASSERAGKNYEQYF	TGTGCCAGCAGTGAAAGGGCAGGGAAGAACTACGAGCAGTACTTC
-	TRBV10-3	TRBJ1-1	-	CAIADGNTEAFF	TGTGCCATTGCTGACGGGAACACTGAAGCTTTCTTT
-	TRBV7-9	TRBJ1-1	-	CASTPSGGTFF	TGTGCCAGCACCCCCTCGGGAGGGACTTTCTTT
TRBD1	TRBV6-1	TRBJ2-7	once	CASSPGQVPLYEQYF	TGTGCCAGCAGCCCAGGACAGGTGCCCCTCTACGAGCAGTACTTC
TRBD2	TRBV2	TRBJ2-3	-	CASMTGLAGGSDTQYF	TGTGCCAGCATGACAGGACTAGCGGGGGGGTCGGATACGCAGTATTTT
-	TRBV5-4	TRBJ1-1	-	CASSPGGGGGAFF	TGTGCCAGCAGCCCCGGGGGGGGCGGAGGAGCTTTCTTT
TRBD1	TRBV19	TRBJ2-7	-	CASSYRTGGYEQYF	TGTGCCAGTAGTTACCGGACAGGGGGCTACGAGCAGTACTTC
TRBD2	TRBV27	TRBJ2-3	-	CASSLWTSGGLTDTQYF	TGTGCCAGCAGTCTGTGGACTAGCGGGGGGTTGACAGATACGCAGTATTTT
TRBD1	TRBV7-2	TRBJ1-2	few	CASSSTGGYGYTF	TGTGCCAGCAGCTCGACAGGGGGCTATGGCTACACCTTC
TRBD1	TRBV6-1	TRBJ1-3	-	CASSLTGVMNTIYF	TGTGCCAGCAGCCTGACAGGGGTTATGAACACCATATATTTT
TRBD1	TRBV19	TRBJ1-4	-	CASRGGGLRFLTNEKLFF	TGTGCCAGTCGTGGAGGGGGCCTTCGATTTTTAACTAATGAAAAACTGTTTTTT
TRBD1	TRBV25-1	TRBJ1-2	-	CASSRGGEGYGYTF	TGTGCCAGCAGCAGGGGGGGTGAGGGCTATGGCTACACCTTC
TRBD2	TRBV2	TRBJ2-3	-	CASRVLAGVTDTQYF	TGTGCCAGCAGAGTACTAGCGGGGGTCACAGATACGCAGTATTTT
-	TRBV19	TRBJ2-6	-	CASSITSGANVLTF	TGTGCCAGTAGTATAACTTCTGGGGCCAACGTCCTGACTTTC
-	TRBV5-1	TRBJ1-6	-	CASSKEHRGDSPLHF	TGCGCCAGCAGCAAGGAACACCGGGGAGATTCACCCCTCCACTTT
-	TRBV2	TRBJ1-2	-	CASSEAGVRYGYTF	TGTGCCAGCAGTGAAGCAGGGGTGAGGTATGGCTACACCTTC
TRBD1	TRBV6-1	TRBJ1-2	-	CASREGQFFGYTF	TGTGCCAGCAGGGAGGGACAGTTTTTTGGCTACACCTTC
TRBD2	TRBV7-9	TRBJ2-3	-	CASTPGGLVLTDTQYF	TGTGCCAGCACCCCGGGAGGGCTTGTTCTTACAGATACGCAGTATTTT
TRBD2	TRBV27	TRBJ2-7	once	CASSLSSGGYEQYF	TGTGCCAGCAGTTTATCGTCGGGGGGCTACGAGCAGTACTTC
-	TRBV29-1	TRBJ2-7	-	CSVTQGSEQYF	TGCAGCGTTACGCAGGGGTCCGAGCAGTACTTC
-	TRBV6-5	TRBJ2-1	once	CASSTVSGPRNEQFF	TGTGCCAGCAGTACAGTATCGGGACCACGAAATGAGCAGTTCTTC
TRBD2	TRBV6-5	TRBJ2-1	-	CASRRDYRGNEQFF	TGTGCCAGCAGAAGGGACTATCGCGGCAATGAGCAGTTCTTC
-	TRBV7-9	TRBJ1-3	-	CASSPSGNTIYF	TGTGCCAGCAGCCCCTCTGGAAACACCATATATTTT
TRBD1	TRBV30	TRBJ2-7	-	CAWSGGQGLSGYEQYF	TGTGCCTGGAGTGGGGGACAGGGTCTATCTGGCTACGAGCAGTACTTC
-	TRBV7-2	TRBJ1-1	-	CASSLITGKIPEAFF	TGTGCCAGCAGCTTAATCACAGGGAAGATCCCTGAAGCTTTCTTT
TRBD2	TRBV5-1	TRBJ2-3	-	CASSWTSGSSNTQYF	TGCGCCAGCAGCTGGACTAGCGGGTCTAGCAACACGCAGTATTTT
TRBD2	TRBV5-1	TRBJ2-1	-	CASSAGGTYNEQFF	TGCGCCAGCAGTGCCGGGGGGACCTACAATGAGCAGTTCTTC
-	TRBV5-5	TRBJ2-3	-	CASSYDYFTDTQYF	TGTGCCAGCAGCTACGACTACTTCACAGATACGCAGTATTTT
-	TRBV20-1	TRBJ2-1	-	CSARGPSEQFF	TGCAGTGCTCGGGGGCCCTCTGAGCAGTTCTTC
-	TRBV5-1	TRBJ1-1	-	CASSLAQGGTEAFF	TGCGCCAGCAGCTTGGCCCAGGGAGGTACTGAAGCTTTCTTT
TRBD1	TRBV30	TRBJ2-1	-	CAWSRGQGEQFF	TGTGCCTGGAGCAGGGGGCAAGGTGAGCAGTTCTTC
-	TRBV30	TRBJ1-1	-	CAWSNGDGAFF	TGTGCCTGGAGTAATGGGGACGGAGCTTTCTTT
TRBD1	TRBV6-5	TRBJ2-7	-	CASSPSGTGSYEQYF	TGTGCCAGCAGTCCCTCCGGGACAGGCTCCTACGAGCAGTACTTC
-	TRBV6-6	TRBJ2-5	once	CASSRRQAYVETQYF	TGTGCCAGCAGCCGCAGACAGGCCTACGTTGAGACCCAGTACTTC
TRBD1	TRBV7-8	TRBJ2-2	-	CASSVRGGQDTGELFF	TGTGCCAGCAGCGTTCGAGGGGGCCAGGACACCGGGGAGCTGTTTTTT
TRBD1	TRBV6-1	TRBJ2-5	-	CASRTGVPETQYF	TGTGCCAGCAGGACAGGGGTCCCAGAGACCCAGTACTTC
-	TRBV7-2	TRBJ2-5	-	CASSLVSAAQETQYF	TGTGCCAGCAGCTTAGTGTCGGCGGCCCAAGAGACCCAGTACTTC
TRBD1	TRBV5-4	TRBJ1-2	once	CASSANGQVYGGYTF	TGTGCCAGCAGCGCTAATGGACAGGTCTATGGAGGCTACACCTTC
-	TRBV30	TRBJ2-3	-	CAWSGTRISTDTQYF	TGTGCCTGGAGTGGAACACGGATCAGCACAGATACGCAGTATTTT
TRBD1	TRBV10-3	TRBJ2-7	-	CAISEDRDSYEQYF	TGTGCCATCAGTGAGGACAGGGACTCCTACGAGCAGTACTTC
-	TRBV5-4	TRBJ2-6	-	CASSLGIRGANVLTF	TGTGCCAGCAGCTTGGGTATAAGGGGGGCCAACGTCCTGACTTTC
-	TRBV2	TRBJ2-6	-	CASRRDSGANVLTF	TGTGCCAGCAGGAGGGACTCTGGGGCCAACGTCCTGACTTTC
-	TRBV7-9	TRBJ1-6	few	CASSPYSTGLGGSPLHF	TGTGCCAGCAGCCCTTATTCGACAGGACTAGGAGGTTCACCCCTCCACTTT
TRBD1	TRBV2	TRBJ1-6	-	CASSLTGAGSPLHF	TGTGCCAGCAGTCTAACAGGGGCGGGATCACCCCTCCACTTT
-	TRBV2	TRBJ2-1	-	CASSEEQSSYNEQFF	TGTGCCAGCAGTGAGGAACAGAGCTCCTACAATGAGCAGTTCTTC
-	TRBV6-1	TRBJ2-1	-	CASSEARAKQFF	TGTGCCAGCAGTGAAGCGCGGGCAAAGCAGTTCTTC